What follows is one T cell receptor beta chain and its context. This specimen comes from a study of blood T cell repertoires in COVID-19. Study-wide context: Sources were T cells, B-cell-depleted T cells, or PBMCs; the material itself was cDNA or gDNA.

In the original processing: Amplification of reference gene primers was used by the study to estimate nucleated cell counts. TCRdb keeps only in-frame clones here, not all; method: immunoSEQ multiplex PCR. V and J calls and clone size are those listed in that table; D and trimming were worked out from the DNA. The data show about 220,000 clones, roughly four fifths seen once. Germline CDR1 reads SGHRS; CDR2 reads YFSETQ. The CDR3 has 15 amino acids. The V and J ends lost 7 bases and 4 bases respectively, with 20 bases between them. Source material: peripheral blood. V is TRBV5-1 and J is TRBJ1-1; D remains unclear. This receptor was taken from a woman between 55 and 75 years old with acute or convalescent COVID-19. CDR3 sequence (DNA): TGCGCCAGCGGACCTACCGGGGAAGGTATCACTGAAGCTTTCTTT. Encoded protein: CASGPTGEGITEAFF.